The source of this T cell receptor (beta chain) is a study of T cell clonotyping in hematopoietic cell transplantation. Background on the study: Recipient samples before transplant were obtained post-cytoreduction. Study observations and caveats: At the given depth, recipient repertoires were over 95% de novo clonotypes.

A remark on this clone: Its target is not known.

Method: immunoSEQ multiplex PCR; TCRdb's copy keeps in-frame clones and lacks some. The sample includes about 80,000 clones, approximately 95% of them seen just once. Stated time point: recipient sample about 28 days before transplant, after cytoreduction. Blood collection times were about day -28 and days 30, 100, 180 posttransplant. Germline-derived CDR1 and CDR2 are MNHEY and SMNVEV (reference sequence). This CDR3 is built from 12 residues. With 8 bases clipped from V and 1 base from J, the junction kept 0 bases outside the gene matches. Sequencing used peripheral blood mononuclear cells, obtained before stem cell transplant. The source of this sequence is a woman between 45 and 60 years old with acute myeloid leukemia. Some clones in this sample may be carry-over from other donors' samples. The V call is TRBV27, the J call TRBJ1-1; 8 bases agree with TRBD1. As DNA, the CDR3 is TGTGCCAGCGGGACAGGGAACACTGAAGCTTTCTTT. Translating gives CASGTGNTEAFF.